A single sample is the source of the 21 T cell receptor beta chains below, sequenced in a study of blood T cell repertoires in COVID-19 (dated by TCRdb to about 2020). The library was built by means of the immunoSEQ multiplex PCR assay. In its TCRdb copy, this immuneACCESS table keeps in-frame sequences only and misses some clones. Where compared with another copy, unresolved V genes explain less than half of these, and the others have no known cause. The sample table contains 95,000 to 150,000 clones; only one count was recorded for around four fifths of them. The ten largest clonotypes hold less than 6.5% of the sample. The sample taken for sequencing was peripheral blood. These TCRs come from a man in his fifties or sixties with acute or convalescent COVID-19.

The chain links TRBV11-3 to TRBJ2-3; 9 nucleotides line up with TRBD2. In germline, CDR1 is SGHNT, CDR2 YENEEA. After removal of 11 bases from V and 11 bases from J, the junction contained 17 bases not matched to a gene. The CDR3 is 14 amino acids. The CDR3 DNA reads TGTGCCTCATCCTCAGGGCTAGCGGGGAGAGAGCAGTATTTT. The encoded protein is CASSSGLAGREQYF.

This sequence joins TRBV3-1 (or the pseudogene TRBV3-2) and TRBJ1-6; no reliable D call. The CDR3 loop spans 14 amino acids. Trimming pared 4 bases from V and 9 bases from J, leaving 13 bases between. In germline, CDR1 is LGHDT, CDR2 YNNKEL (reference sequence). CDR3 loop: CASSPSVRTSPLHF. Here the CDR3 DNA reads TGTGCCAGCAGCCCCTCGGTGAGAACTTCACCCCTCCACTTT.

This clone was counted a single time. This chain uses TRBV7-9 with TRBJ2-3, with D perhaps matching TRBD2 (6 bases). The CDR3 extends over 15 amino acids. CDR1 and CDR2 from the germline V gene are SEHNR and FQNEAQ (reference sequence). The V end was cut by 1 base, the J end by 3 bases, with 11 bases between. The CDR3 loop reads CASSLVFGRTDTQYF. DNA for the CDR3: TGTGCCAGCAGCTTAGTCTTCGGGAGAACAGATACGCAGTATTTT.

The chain links TRBV5-1 to TRBJ2-1; 11 bases are a match to TRBD2. The CDR3 is 20 amino acids. Trimming cost V 0 bases and J 0 bases; bases outside gene matches: 11. Germline-derived CDR1 and CDR2 are SGHRS and YFSETQ. The CDR3 DNA reads as TGCGCCAGCAGCTTGGCCGTAAGTCTAGCGGGGGGTAGCTCCTACAATGAGCAGTTCTTC. Translating it yields CASSLAVSLAGGSSYNEQFF.

The gene calls are TRBV11-2 and TRBJ1-1; possible D gene TRBD1, 5 bases. Trimming left V 5 bases short and J 4 bases short, with 17 bases between. The CDR3 has 15 residues. The germline V gene encodes CDR1 SGHAT and CDR2 FQNNGV. The DNA for the CDR3 is TGTGCCAGCAGCCCCTGGCAGGGCGGTATCACTGAAGCTTTCTTT. As protein: CASSPWQGGITEAFF.

V usage is TRBV5-1 and J usage is TRBJ1-1; tentative D call: TRBD1 (6 bases). The CDR3 extends over 15 amino acids. The germline V gene encodes CDR1 SGHRS and CDR2 YFSETQ. V dropped 2 bases and J dropped 4 bases, with 15 bases sitting between them. CDR3 coding DNA: TGCGCCAGCAGCTTATCCGACTTAGGGGGCACTGAAGCTTTCTTT. Encoded protein: CASSLSDLGGTEAFF.

For this clone: The same CDR3 also results from other DNA sequences found in this sample. In nucleotides, the CDR3 is TGTGCCAGCAGTGTGGACAGGGTTAGATCAACTTTC. Residues: CASSVDRVRSTF. V usage is TRBV12-3 or TRBV12-4 and J usage is TRBJ2-6, with 8 bases identical to TRBD1. The CDR3 spans 12 residues. V was pared by 5 bases and J by 19 bases, with 10 bases of the junction left unmatched.

J is TRBJ2-5 and V is TRBV18, with TRBD2 identical over 10 bases. The ends lost 3 bases at V and 3 bases at J; junction bases unmatched: 7. CDR1 is KGHSH and CDR2 is LQKENI in the germline V gene. The CDR3 sequence is 16 residues long. CDR3 region: CASSPDRLAGKETQYF. CDR3 sequence (DNA): TGTGCCAGCTCACCCGATAGACTAGCGGGTAAAGAGACCCAGTACTTC. Variable domain in full (rest from reference TRBV18 and TRBJ2-5): NAGVMQNPRHLVRRRGQEARLRCSPMKGHSHVYWYRQLPEEGLKFMVYLQKENIIDESGMPKERFSAEFPKEGPSILRIQQVVRGDSAAYFCASSPDRLAGKETQYFGPGTRLLVL.

CDR3 nucleotide sequence: TGTGCCAGCAGCCGTGGGACAGGGAGGGATGGCTACACCTTC. It specifies CASSRGTGRDGYTF. This rearrangement joins TRBV3-1 (or the pseudogene TRBV3-2) to TRBJ1-2; 9 bases line up with TRBD1. The CDR3 sequence is 14 residues long. CDR1 LGHDT and CDR2 YNNKEL come from the germline V gene (reference sequence). The J segment lost 6 bases and the V segment lost 4 bases, leaving 6 bases of the junction unmatched.

This clone was counted only a few times. The genes are TRBV29-1 and TRBJ2-2; 11 nucleotides align to TRBD2. This CDR3 contains 16 residues. Trimming took 5 bases from V and 3 from J; bases not matched to a gene: 8. CDR1 is SQVTM, CDR2 ANQGSEA, per germline. The DNA of the CDR3 is TGCAGCGTTTTGCTAGCGGGAGGTTCCGACACCGGGGAGCTGTTTTTT. It is translated as CSVLLAGGSDTGELFF.

This clone was seen a single time. V gene TRBV5-1 combines with J gene TRBJ1-1; D remains unclear. The CDR3 is 13 residues long. V lost 0 bases to trimming and J lost 2 bases, with 5 bases between them. Germline loops: CDR1 SGHRS, CDR2 YFSETQ. The DNA of the CDR3 is TGCGCCAGCAGCTTGGGACTTAACACTGAAGCTTTCTTT. It codes for CASSLGLNTEAFF.

The chain links TRBV10-1 to TRBJ2-5, with a tentative D call TRBD1 (5 bases). CDR3 size: 13 residues. Trimming pared 4 bases from V and 5 bases from J, leaving 11 bases between. Looked up from germline, CDR1 is WNHNN and CDR2 is SYGVQD (reference sequence). The CDR3 is CASSGQLGETQYF. Written as DNA, the CDR3 is TGCGCCAGCAGTGGACAGCTGGGGGAGACCCAGTACTTC.

CDR3 sequence (DNA): TGTGCCAGTAGACCTCAGGGGGGCGGCACTGAAGCTTTCTTT. Protein: CASRPQGGGTEAFF. V and J are TRBV19 and TRBJ1-1, with 7 positions matching TRBD1. CDR3 length: 14 amino acids. CDR1 is LNHDA, CDR2 SQIVND, per germline (reference sequence). V was pared by 6 bases and J by 4 bases, with 8 bases of the junction left unmatched.

Turning to this clone: Germline is not matched at one junction end, which may reflect a read error. This chain uses TRBV9 with TRBJ2-7; no clear D. The CDR3 is made up of 12 amino acids. The germline CDR1 and CDR2 sequences are SGDLS and YYNGEE. DNA of the CDR3: TGTGCCAGCAGCACACCCTCCGACAAGGCCGAATTC. Its translation is CASSTPSDKAEF.

The rearrangement uses TRBV27 and TRBJ1-6; TRBD1 aligns across 8 bases. The CDR3 sequence is 13 residues long. Looked up from germline, CDR1 is MNHEY and CDR2 is SMNVEV (reference sequence). Losses at the gene ends were 9 bases for V and 6 bases for J; bases not matched to a gene: 4. The CDR3 bases are TGTGCCAGTTTAGGACAGGGTAATTCACCCCTCCACTTT. Its translation: CASLGQGNSPLHF.

This clone was recorded once. The CDR3 nucleotides read TGCGCCAGCAGCTTGGTTCTAGCTTATCAAGAGACCCAGTACTTC. This gives the protein CASSLVLAYQETQYF. The rearrangement links TRBV5-1 to TRBJ2-5; maybe TRBD2 (5 bases). CDR1 SGHRS and CDR2 YFSETQ come from the germline V gene. Trimming took 0 bases from V and 2 from J, leaving 11 bases between them. This CDR3 has 15 residues.

The chain joins TRBV21-1 to TRBJ2-7; the D call TRBD1 from the table was never checked on the DNA. TRBV21-1 is designated a pseudogene. The CDR3 is 16 residues long. CDR3 loop: CASSKGKGVSSYEQYF. Here the CDR3 DNA reads TGTGCCAGCAGCAAAGGAAAGGGGGTTAGCTCCTACGAGCAGTACTTC.

This clone was observed a few times. V gene TRBV14 combines with J gene TRBJ2-7, with D possibly being TRBD2 (7 bases). Germline V gene data show CDR1 as SGHDN and CDR2 as FVKESK. The V end was cut by 4 bases, the J end by 6 bases, with 13 bases between. This CDR3 has 13 amino acids. The CDR3 loop is CASSRLGGREQYF. The DNA for the CDR3 is TGTGCCAGCAGCCGTCTCGGGGGGCGCGAGCAGTACTTC.

This chain connects TRBV11-2 to TRBJ2-1, with 9 bases identical to TRBD1. Germline loops: CDR1 SGHAT, CDR2 FQNNGV. The CDR3 is made up of 14 amino acids. V lost 3 bases, J lost 8 bases, and 5 bases stayed unmatched. The CDR3 region is CASSLDRGGDEQFF. The CDR3 DNA follows: TGTGCCAGCAGCTTGGACAGGGGCGGCGATGAGCAGTTCTTC.

This rearrangement joins TRBV10-2 to TRBJ2-7; possibly TRBD2 for D (6 bases). The V gene's germline CDR1 is WSHSY and CDR2 SAAADI. This CDR3 comprises 15 residues. Trimming shortened V by 3 bases and J by 2 bases, and 14 bases separated the two germline ends. Written as DNA, the CDR3 is TGCGCCAGCAGTGATTTTGGGGAGGCGGCCTACGAGCAGTACTTC. Amino acid sequence: CASSDFGEAAYEQYF.

The rearrangement uses TRBV5-6 and TRBJ2-7, with a weak D call TRBD2 (5 bases). Trimming removed 4 bases at V and 2 bases at J, with 13 bases between. The length of the CDR3 is 14 residues. Germline-derived CDR1 and CDR2 are SGHDT and YYEEEE. CDR3 in DNA: TGTGCCAGCAGCGAGAGGACGGGAACCTACGAGCAGTACTTC. Protein: CASSERTGTYEQYF.